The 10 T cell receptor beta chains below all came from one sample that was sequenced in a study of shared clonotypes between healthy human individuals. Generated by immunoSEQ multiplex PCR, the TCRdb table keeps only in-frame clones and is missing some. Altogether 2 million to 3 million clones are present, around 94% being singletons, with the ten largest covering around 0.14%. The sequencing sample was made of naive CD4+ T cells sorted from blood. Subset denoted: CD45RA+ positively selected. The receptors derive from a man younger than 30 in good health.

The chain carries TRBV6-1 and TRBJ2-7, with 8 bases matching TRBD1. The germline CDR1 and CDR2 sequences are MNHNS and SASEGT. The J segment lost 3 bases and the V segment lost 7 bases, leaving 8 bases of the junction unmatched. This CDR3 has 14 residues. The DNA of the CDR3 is TGTGCCAGCAATGGACAGGGAGGTAACTACGAGCAGTACTTC. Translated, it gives CASNGQGGNYEQYF.

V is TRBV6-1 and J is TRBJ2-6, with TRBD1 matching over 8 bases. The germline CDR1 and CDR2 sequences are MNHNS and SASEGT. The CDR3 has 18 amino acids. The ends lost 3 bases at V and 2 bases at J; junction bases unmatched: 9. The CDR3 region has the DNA TGTGCCAGCAGTGATTCGAGACAGGGGTTTCCTGGGGCCAACGTCCTGACTTTC. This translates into CASSDSRQGFPGANVLTF.

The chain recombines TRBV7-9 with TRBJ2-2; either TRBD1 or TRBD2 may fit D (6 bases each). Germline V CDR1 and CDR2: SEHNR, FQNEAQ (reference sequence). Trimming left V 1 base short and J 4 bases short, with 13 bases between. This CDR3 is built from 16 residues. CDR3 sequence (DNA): TGTGCCAGCAGCTTAGTACAGGGAGGAAGCACCGGGGAGCTGTTTTTT. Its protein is CASSLVQGGSTGELFF.

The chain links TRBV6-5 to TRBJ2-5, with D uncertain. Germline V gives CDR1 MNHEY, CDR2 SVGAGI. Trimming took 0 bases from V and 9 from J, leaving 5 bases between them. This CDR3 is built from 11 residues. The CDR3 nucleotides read TGTGCCAGCAGTTACTCGGTGGCCCAGTACTTC. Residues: CASSYSVAQYF.

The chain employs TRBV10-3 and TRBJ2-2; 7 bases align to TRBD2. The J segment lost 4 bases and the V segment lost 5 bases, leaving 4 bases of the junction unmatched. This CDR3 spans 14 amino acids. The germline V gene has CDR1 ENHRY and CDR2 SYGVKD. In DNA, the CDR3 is TGTGCCATCAGTAACGGGGGGAGCACCGGGGAGCTGTTTTTT. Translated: CAISNGGSTGELFF.

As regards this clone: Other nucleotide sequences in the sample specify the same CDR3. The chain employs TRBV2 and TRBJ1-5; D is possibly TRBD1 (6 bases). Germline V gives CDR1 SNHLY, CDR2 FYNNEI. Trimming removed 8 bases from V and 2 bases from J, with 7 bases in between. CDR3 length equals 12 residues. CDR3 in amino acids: CASHRGNQPQHF. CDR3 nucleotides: TGTGCCAGCCACAGGGGCAATCAGCCCCAGCATTTT.

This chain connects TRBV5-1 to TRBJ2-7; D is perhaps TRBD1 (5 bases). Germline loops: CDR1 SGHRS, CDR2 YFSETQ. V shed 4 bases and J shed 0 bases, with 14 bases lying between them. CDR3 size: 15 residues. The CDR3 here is CASSPTASSSYEQYF. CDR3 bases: TGCGCCAGCAGCCCGACAGCATCTAGCTCCTACGAGCAGTACTTC.

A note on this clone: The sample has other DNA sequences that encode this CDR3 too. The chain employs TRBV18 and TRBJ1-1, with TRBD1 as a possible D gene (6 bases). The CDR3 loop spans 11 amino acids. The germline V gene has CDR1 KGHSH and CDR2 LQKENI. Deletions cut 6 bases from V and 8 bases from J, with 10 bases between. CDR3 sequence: CASSLGTEAFF. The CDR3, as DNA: TGTGCCAGCTCCCTCGGGACAGAAGCTTTCTTT.

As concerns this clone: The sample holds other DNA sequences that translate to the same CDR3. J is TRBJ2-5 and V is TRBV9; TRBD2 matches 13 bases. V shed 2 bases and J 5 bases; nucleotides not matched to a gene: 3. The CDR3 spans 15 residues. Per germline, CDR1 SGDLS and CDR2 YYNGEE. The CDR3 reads CASSVGLAGSETQYF. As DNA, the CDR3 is TGTGCCAGCAGCGTGGGACTAGCGGGATCGGAGACCCAGTACTTC. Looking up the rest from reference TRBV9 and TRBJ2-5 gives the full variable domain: DSGVTQTPKHLITATGQRVTLRCSPRSGDLSVYWYQQSLDQGLQFLIQYYNGEERAKGNILERFSAQQFPDLHSELNLSSLELGDSALYFCASSVGLAGSETQYFGPGTRLLVL.

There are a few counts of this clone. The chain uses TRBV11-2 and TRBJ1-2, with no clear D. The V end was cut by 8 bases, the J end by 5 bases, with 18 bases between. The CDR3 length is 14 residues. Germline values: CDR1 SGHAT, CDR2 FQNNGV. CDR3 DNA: TGTGCCAGCGGCCTCCAAGAGGGTGTTTATGGCTACACCTTC. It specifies CASGLQEGVYGYTF.